A single sample is the source of the 24 T cell receptor beta chains below, sequenced in a study of Graves' ophthalmopathy and Graves' hyperthyroidism. Beta-chain TCR CDR3 regions were amplified from RNA transcripts. First-round RT-PCR employed HTBI primers, with a second-round multiplex PCR after it. TCRdb re-called the multiplex PCR reads through MiXCR, storing one row per CDR3 protein. The profile shows roughly 500,000 distinct CDR3 sequences, 13% to 15% of them singletons. The sequenced sample was blood. All receptors derive from a woman younger than 45 with Graves' ophthalmopathy.

This clonotype was detected ten times or more. This chain uses TRBV12-3 or TRBV12-4 with TRBJ2-2; tentatively, D is TRBD1 (5 bases). V shed 8 bases and J shed 5 bases, with 15 bases lying between them. CDR3 length: 14 amino acids. The CDR3 region has the DNA TGTGCCAGCCTAGTTTCAGGGCTAACCGGGGAGCTGTTTTTT. As protein: CASLVSGLTGELFF.

This clonotype was seen many times. J is TRBJ2-7 and V is TRBV19, with D hard to call. Germline V gene lookup returns CDR1 LNHDA and CDR2 SQIVND (reference sequence). V was shortened by 7 bases and J by 0 bases, with 13 bases between the two germline ends. The CDR3 contains 14 residues. CDR3 sequence: CASNVGSYSYEQYF. CDR3 in DNA: TGTGCCAGTAACGTGGGCAGCTACTCCTACGAGCAGTACTTC.

This clonotype has ten or more counts. The V and J genes are TRBV6-5 and TRBJ2-7; a possible D gene is TRBD2 (6 bases). V was cut by 0 bases and J by 7 bases, with 13 bases left in between. The CDR3 totals 14 residues. The germline V gene has CDR1 MNHEY and CDR2 SVGAGI. The CDR3 nucleotides read TGTGCCAGCAGTTACTCGCTGAGGGAGGTTGAGCAGTACTTC. This gives the protein CASSYSLREVEQYF.

In its sample, this clonotype was seen a few times. The rearrangement links TRBV7-2 to TRBJ1-2; possibly TRBD1 for D (5 bases). There are 16 residues in the CDR3. Germline loops: CDR1 SGHTA, CDR2 FQGNSA. V dropped 0 bases and J dropped 3 bases, with 14 bases sitting between them. The CDR3 spells CASSLAVFDSDYGYTF. In DNA, the CDR3 is TGTGCCAGCAGCTTAGCAGTTTTCGACAGCGACTATGGCTACACCTTC.

This clonotype was detected many times. The chain has TRBV6-1 and TRBJ1-2; TRBD1 aligns across 10 bases. The germline V gene has CDR1 MNHNS and CDR2 SASEGT. Trimming at V came to 4 bases and at J to 8 bases, leaving 7 bases not matched to a gene. The CDR3 totals 14 residues. The CDR3 coding sequence is TGTGCCAGCAGTGTTGGGACAGGGGCAGTAGGCTACACCTTC. This translates into CASSVGTGAVGYTF.

This clonotype was seen at least ten times. The chain recombines TRBV29-1 with TRBJ2-7; 7 bases align to TRBD1. Germline lookup yields CDR1 SQVTM and CDR2 ANQGSEA. The CDR3 runs to 13 residues. V gave up 7 bases and J gave up 0 bases; unmatched junction bases: 6. In nucleotides, the CDR3 is TGCAGCGCCGCGGACAGGCACTCCTACGAGCAGTACTTC. It specifies CSAADRHSYEQYF.

This clonotype was counted ten times or more. This chain uses TRBV6-1 with TRBJ2-2; D unclear. Deletions cut 6 bases from V and 1 base from J, with 9 bases between. Germline CDR1 MNHNS, CDR2 SASEGT. The CDR3 sequence is 14 residues long. The CDR3 loop reads CASRLLKNTGELFF. Written as DNA, the CDR3 is TGTGCCAGCAGACTATTAAAGAACACCGGGGAGCTGTTTTTT.

This clonotype occurred many times. This chain uses TRBV12-3 or TRBV12-4 with TRBJ1-5; a possible D gene is TRBD1 (6 bases). The V end was cut by 8 bases, the J end by 2 bases, with 13 bases between. This CDR3 has 14 amino acids. The CDR3 region has the DNA TGTGCCAGCGGAGTGGGGGCAGGCAATCAGCCCCAGCATTTT. Protein product: CASGVGAGNQPQHF.

V gene TRBV12-3 or TRBV12-4 combines with J gene TRBJ1-1; 7 positions match TRBD1. V was clipped by 1 base and J by 10 bases; unmatched bases: 3. The CDR3 has 12 residues. This CDR3 reads CASSLDEGAAFF. For the CDR3, the DNA is TGTGCCAGCAGTTTAGATGAGGGGGCAGCTTTCTTT.

This clonotype showed up many times. The chain has TRBV12-3 or TRBV12-4 and TRBJ1-5, with D unresolved. This CDR3 contains 12 residues. Trimming cost V 6 bases and J 6 bases, with 9 bases left between them. The CDR3 loop reads CASRYSTQPQHF. CDR3 DNA sequence: TGTGCCAGCAGATACTCTACTCAGCCCCAGCATTTT.

This clonotype has just a few counts. One end of the junction is discordant with germline, which a read error may explain. This chain links TRBV6-1 with TRBJ2-3; 10 bases fit TRBD2. The CDR3 has 15 residues. Looked up from germline, CDR1 is MNHNS and CDR2 is SASEGT. The CDR3 DNA sequence: TGTGCCAGCAGTCAAGCGGGGGGGCAGGGAGATACGCAGTATTTT. This sequence encodes CASSQAGGQGDTQYF.

This chain links TRBV11-2 with TRBJ2-7; D perhaps matches TRBD2 (6 bases). The V gene's germline CDR1 is SGHAT and CDR2 FQNNGV. The CDR3 extends over 15 amino acids. The V and J ends lost 4 bases and 1 base respectively, with 14 bases between them. CDR3 DNA: TGTGCCAGCAGCTCGGGAGCTGGGGATTCCTACGAGCAGTACTTC. It specifies CASSSGAGDSYEQYF.

The chain couples TRBV6-1 to TRBJ1-6; D is ambiguous. The length of the CDR3 is 17 residues. V was cut by 2 bases and J by 1 base, with 12 bases left in between. Germline loops: CDR1 MNHNS, CDR2 SASEGT. The CDR3 protein is CASSEKPWASYNSPLHF. The CDR3 region has the DNA TGTGCCAGCAGTGAAAAACCCTGGGCTTCCTATAATTCACCCCTCCACTTT.

The chain recombines TRBV6-1 with TRBJ2-7; the match to TRBD1 covers 11 bases. CDR1 is MNHNS, CDR2 SASEGT, per germline. V lost 6 bases and J lost 4; bases outside the gene matches: 5. The CDR3 length is 14 residues. The CDR3 spells CASSRTGGMYEQYF. CDR3 nucleotides: TGTGCCAGCAGCAGGACAGGGGGCATGTACGAGCAGTACTTC.

V gene TRBV10-2 combines with J gene TRBJ1-1; D is uncertain. This CDR3 is built from 13 residues. From germline, CDR1 is WSHSY and CDR2 SAAADI. V dropped 5 bases and J dropped 2 bases, with 9 bases sitting between them. CDR3 coding DNA: TGCGCCAGCAGTCTCGTCCCTAACACTGAAGCTTTCTTT. Protein sequence: CASSLVPNTEAFF.

A word on this clonotype: This may arise from a read error, as a much more abundant clone is one base away. This chain connects TRBV2 to TRBJ2-4; D is possibly TRBD2 (6 bases). The CDR3 is 13 amino acids. Germline assignment: CDR1 SNHLY and CDR2 FYNNEI. CDR3 protein: CASVAEGKNIQCF. In DNA, the CDR3 is TGTGCCAGCGTCGCGGAGGGCAAAAACATTCAGTGCTTC.

This clonotype showed up many times. The chain links TRBV20-1 to TRBJ2-7, with TRBD2 matching 10 bases. V lost 4 bases, J lost 5 bases, and 11 bases stayed unmatched. This CDR3 region has 15 residues. CDR1 is DFQATT, CDR2 SNEGSKA, per germline (reference sequence). The CDR3 DNA reads as TGCAGTGCTACAGGGGGGACTAGCGCACTTCACGAGCAGTACTTC. Translating it yields CSATGGTSALHEQYF.

In its sample, this clonotype was seen a few times. The V and J genes are TRBV4-1 and TRBJ2-5, with D perhaps matching TRBD1 (6 bases). Trimming pared 4 bases from V and 3 bases from J, leaving 15 bases between. Germline V lookup: CDR1 MGHRA, CDR2 YSYEKL. The CDR3 loop spans 15 amino acids. The CDR3 nucleotides read TGCGCCAGCAGCCCTCTCCGGGACACAAAAGAGACCCAGTACTTC. This sequence encodes CASSPLRDTKETQYF.

This clonotype came up many times. The rearrangement uses TRBV5-1 and TRBJ1-2; D remains unclear. Per the germline V gene, CDR1 is SGHRS and CDR2 is YFSETQ. V was cut by 4 bases and J by 7 bases, with 17 bases left in between. The CDR3 consists of 14 residues. CDR3 region: CASSLSLGLGGYTF. CDR3 DNA sequence: TGCGCCAGCAGCCTATCTCTTGGGTTAGGTGGCTACACCTTC.

This chain links TRBV28 with TRBJ2-7, with 7 positions matching TRBD1. CDR1 MDHEN and CDR2 SYDVKM come from the germline V gene. V lost 7 bases to trimming and J lost 6 bases; unmatched junction nucleotides: 6. CDR3 length: 12 residues. CDR3 coding DNA: TGTGCCAGCACGGGGACAGTAAGCGAGCAGTACTTC. This sequence encodes CASTGTVSEQYF. Combining the CDR3 with reference TRBV28 and TRBJ2-7 gives the whole variable domain DVKVTQSSRYLVKRTGEKVFLECVQDMDHENMFWYRQDPGLGLRLIYFSYDVKMKEKGDIPEGYSVSREKKERFSLILESASTNQTSMYLCASTGTVSEQYFGPGTRLTVT.

The table lists this clonotype with many counts. The chain combines TRBV12-3 or TRBV12-4 with TRBJ2-7, with D unresolved. The CDR3 consists of 14 residues. V lost 2 bases and J 3 bases, leaving 11 bases between the germline ends. For the CDR3, the DNA is TGTGCCAGCAGTTTACAGGTAATCGGCTACGAGCAGTACTTC. This gives the protein CASSLQVIGYEQYF.

This clonotype was seen at least ten times. CDR3 protein: CASSPTSGGAQETQYF. As DNA, the CDR3 is TGTGCCAGCAGCCCGACTAGCGGGGGGGCCCAAGAGACCCAGTACTTC. The rearrangement joins TRBV9 to TRBJ2-5, with 14 bases identical to TRBD2. The CDR3 loop spans 16 amino acids. With 4 bases clipped from V and 1 base from J, the junction kept 3 bases outside the gene matches. Looked up from germline, CDR1 is SGDLS and CDR2 is YYNGEE.

This clonotype was recorded many times. The rearrangement links TRBV6-5 to TRBJ1-1; no firm D call. The CDR3 extends over 15 amino acids. Germline V lookup: CDR1 MNHEY, CDR2 SVGAGI. V was clipped by 0 bases and J by 1 base, with 9 bases between them. CDR3 nucleotides: TGTGCCAGCAGTTACTCAGGGATCTCGAACACTGAAGCTTTCTTT. Amino acid sequence: CASSYSGISNTEAFF.

The V call is TRBV2, the J call TRBJ1-2, with 7 positions matching TRBD1. Losses at the gene ends were 5 bases for V and 8 bases for J; bases not matched to a gene: 8. Germline V gene sequence: CDR1 SNHLY, CDR2 FYNNEI. The CDR3 extends over 13 amino acids. The CDR3 coding sequence is TGTGCCAGCAGTCAGGACAGGAACCTAGGCTACACCTTC. This encodes CASSQDRNLGYTF.